These T cell receptor beta chains were read from a single sample in a study of cytomegalovirus exposure and HLA in healthy donors. Repertoires were generated with immunoSEQ multiplex PCR, while TCRdb's copy carries only in-frame clones and drops some. In all, the sample yields approximately 120,000 clones. The sample taken for sequencing was PBMCs. The receptors come from a man aged 40-49 years in good health and CMV-seronegative. The CDR3 runs from the conserved cysteine through the conserved F or W. Each record gives: J gene, V gene, CDR3 protein.

TRBJ2-7 | TRBV5-6 | CASSRRGGAFGSYEQYF
TRBJ1-1 | TRBV11-3 | CASRNRGDTEAFF
TRBJ1-5 | TRBV7-9 | CASSLETGQPQHF
TRBJ2-1 | TRBV5-6 | CASSLRAGGGEQFF
TRBJ1-2 | TRBV5-1 | CASSLDPAGYGYTF
TRBJ1-1 | TRBV18 | CASSPYAGQAFF
TRBJ2-1 | TRBV7-2 | CASSLAVAPYNEQFF
TRBJ1-2 | TRBV6-1 | CASSEPGRVGQGNYGYTF
TRBJ2-7 | TRBV9 | CASSVGGDYLYEQYF
TRBJ2-2 | TRBV9 | CASSVAAGQGDTGELFF